A selection of T cell receptor beta chains follows, all from one sample in a study of OX40 agonist ivuxolimab in advanced cancers. TCRdb's table, derived via immunoSEQ multiplex PCR, lists solely in-frame clones and lacks some. The sample lists around 50,000 clones, roughly 90% occurring once. Sequenced here: CD4+ or CD8+ T cells sorted from blood, sampled in a trial of the OX40 agonist ivuxolimab. All receptors derive from an adult with an advanced solid tumor such as melanoma, head and neck, liver or kidney cancer. The CDR3 runs from the conserved cysteine through the conserved F or W. Each record gives: CDR3 length, V gene, J gene, D gene, clone size, CDR3 DNA, CDR3 protein. A D gene is named only where the DNA matches it firmly. The listing skips clone size in some rows; elsewhere it reads once, few, many or a size class.

cdr3_length: 15
v_call: TRBV28
j_call: TRBJ2-7
d_call: TRBD2
clone_size: -
cdr3_nt: TGTGCCAGCAGTCCGACTGGGCAGCGGGGCTACGAGCAGTACTTC
cdr3_aa: CASSPTGQRGYEQYF

cdr3_length: 14
v_call: TRBV5-1
j_call: TRBJ2-7
d_call: -
clone_size: -
cdr3_nt: TGCGCCAGCAGCCTGACTGGGGTTCTAAACGAGCAGTACTTC
cdr3_aa: CASSLTGVLNEQYF

cdr3_length: 15
v_call: TRBV11-2
j_call: TRBJ2-7
d_call: -
clone_size: -
cdr3_nt: TGTGCCAGCAGCTTAGTGGGAAGGTCGGCGGACGAGCAGTACTTC
cdr3_aa: CASSLVGRSADEQYF

cdr3_length: 13
v_call: TRBV10-3
j_call: TRBJ2-3
d_call: -
clone_size: -
cdr3_nt: TGTGCCATCGAAGGGGATCTCACAGATACGCAGTATTTT
cdr3_aa: CAIEGDLTDTQYF

cdr3_length: 14
v_call: TRBV30
j_call: TRBJ2-7
d_call: TRBD1
clone_size: -
cdr3_nt: TGTGCCTGGAGCGCCGGGACAGGGTGGTACGAGCAGTACTTC
cdr3_aa: CAWSAGTGWYEQYF

cdr3_length: 16
v_call: TRBV28
j_call: TRBJ2-5
d_call: -
clone_size: -
cdr3_nt: TGTGCCAGCAGCCCAACCTGGGGGGCGGCCCAAGAGACCCAGTACTTC
cdr3_aa: CASSPTWGAAQETQYF

cdr3_length: 14
v_call: TRBV7-6
j_call: TRBJ2-2
d_call: -
clone_size: -
cdr3_nt: TGTGCCAGCAGCTCCACAGGGAGGACCGGGGAGCTGTTTTTT
cdr3_aa: CASSSTGRTGELFF

cdr3_length: 13
v_call: TRBV30
j_call: TRBJ2-3
d_call: TRBD1
clone_size: -
cdr3_nt: TGTGCCTGGAGTACAGGGGGCACAGATACGCAGTATTTT
cdr3_aa: CAWSTGGTDTQYF

cdr3_length: 13
v_call: TRBV10-2
j_call: TRBJ2-7
d_call: -
clone_size: -
cdr3_nt: TGCGCCAGCAGTGTGGACACGTACTACGAGCAGTACTTC
cdr3_aa: CASSVDTYYEQYF

cdr3_length: 18
v_call: TRBV7-6
j_call: TRBJ2-3
d_call: TRBD2
clone_size: -
cdr3_nt: TGTGCCAGCAGCTTACTGCCAGCGGGGGCCGGGGGCACAGATACGCAGTATTTT
cdr3_aa: CASSLLPAGAGGTDTQYF

cdr3_length: 12
v_call: TRBV9
j_call: TRBJ2-1
d_call: -
clone_size: -
cdr3_nt: TGTGCCAGCAGTGAGGTGGACAATGAGCAGTTCTTC
cdr3_aa: CASSEVDNEQFF

cdr3_length: 14
v_call: TRBV30
j_call: TRBJ2-5
d_call: TRBD1
clone_size: -
cdr3_nt: TGTGCCTGGAGTGAAGGGACAGCTCAAGAGACCCAGTACTTC
cdr3_aa: CAWSEGTAQETQYF

cdr3_length: 17
v_call: TRBV7-8
j_call: TRBJ2-1
d_call: -
clone_size: -
cdr3_nt: TGTGCCAGCAGCTTAGGGGTTGCGGCGGGGTCCTACAATGAGCAGTTCTTC
cdr3_aa: CASSLGVAAGSYNEQFF

cdr3_length: 16
v_call: TRBV27
j_call: TRBJ2-2
d_call: -
clone_size: -
cdr3_nt: TGTGCCAGCAGTCCCCACAGTCAAACGAACACCGGGGAGCTGTTTTTT
cdr3_aa: CASSPHSQTNTGELFF

cdr3_length: 13
v_call: TRBV30
j_call: TRBJ1-2
d_call: -
clone_size: -
cdr3_nt: TGTGCCTGGACTCCTGGGACCTTCTATGGCTACACCTTC
cdr3_aa: CAWTPGTFYGYTF

cdr3_length: 13
v_call: TRBV25-1
j_call: TRBJ2-7
d_call: -
clone_size: once
cdr3_nt: TGTGCCAGAGGGGGGGGAGGATTCTACGAGCAGTACTTC
cdr3_aa: CARGGGGFYEQYF

cdr3_length: 15
v_call: TRBV9
j_call: TRBJ2-1
d_call: -
clone_size: -
cdr3_nt: TGTGCCAGCAGCGTAGAGCGGCAGGGGACGGGTGAGCAGTTCTTC
cdr3_aa: CASSVERQGTGEQFF